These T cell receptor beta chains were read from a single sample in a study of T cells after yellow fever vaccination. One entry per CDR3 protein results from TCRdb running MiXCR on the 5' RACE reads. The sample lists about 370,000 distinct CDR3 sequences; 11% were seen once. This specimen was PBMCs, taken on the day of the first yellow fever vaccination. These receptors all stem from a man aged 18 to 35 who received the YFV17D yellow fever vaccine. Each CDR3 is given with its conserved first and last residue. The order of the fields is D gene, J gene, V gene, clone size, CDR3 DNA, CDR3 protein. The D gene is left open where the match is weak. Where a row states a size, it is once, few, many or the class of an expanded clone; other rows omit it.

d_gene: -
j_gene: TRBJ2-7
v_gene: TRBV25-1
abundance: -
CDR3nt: TGTGCCATCGGCACGGGCGAATACGAGCAGTACTTC
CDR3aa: CAIGTGEYEQYF

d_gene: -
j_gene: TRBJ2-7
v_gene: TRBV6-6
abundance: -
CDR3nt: TGTGCCAGCAGCCGATCAGGGAGCGAGCAGTACTTC
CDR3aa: CASSRSGSEQYF

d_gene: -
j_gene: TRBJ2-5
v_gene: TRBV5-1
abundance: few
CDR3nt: TGCGCCAGCAGCTTGGGTGCCGGAAAGGCCTCCCAAGAGACCCAGTACTTC
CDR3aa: CASSLGAGKASQETQYF

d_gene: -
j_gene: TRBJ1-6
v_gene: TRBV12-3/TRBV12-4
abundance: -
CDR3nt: TGTGCCAGCAGTTTAAACGGGCGGGGCTCACCCCTCCACTTT
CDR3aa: CASSLNGRGSPLHF

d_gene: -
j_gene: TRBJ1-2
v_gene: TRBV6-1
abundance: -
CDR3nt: TGTGCCAGCAGTGAGCCCGGGTACCGTTGGGGCTACACCTTC
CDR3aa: CASSEPGYRWGYTF

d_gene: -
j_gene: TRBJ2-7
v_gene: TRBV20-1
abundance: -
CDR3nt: TGCAGTGCCCTGGTCCCATCCTACGAGCAGTACTTC
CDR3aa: CSALVPSYEQYF

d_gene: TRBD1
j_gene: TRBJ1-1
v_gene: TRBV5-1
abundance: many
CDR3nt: TGCGCCAGCAGTAGGACAGGGCAGACTGAAGCTTTCTTT
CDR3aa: CASSRTGQTEAFF

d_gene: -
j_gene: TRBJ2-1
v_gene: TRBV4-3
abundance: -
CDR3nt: TGCGCCAGCAGCCAAGATGACATGGCAGGGTATCTCTTC
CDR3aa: CASSQDDMAGYLF

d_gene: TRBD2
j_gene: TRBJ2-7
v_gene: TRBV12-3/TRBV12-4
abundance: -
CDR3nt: TGTGCCAGCAGTTTAGTCGGGCGGGGGGCCTCCTACGAGCAGTACTTC
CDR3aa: CASSLVGRGASYEQYF

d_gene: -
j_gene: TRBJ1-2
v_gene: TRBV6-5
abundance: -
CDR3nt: TGTGCCAGCAGTTACCACGGGGGCGGCTATGGCTACACCTTC
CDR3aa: CASSYHGGGYGYTF

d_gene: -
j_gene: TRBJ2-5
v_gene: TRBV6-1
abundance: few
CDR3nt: TGTGCCAGCAGTGACTGGGGTAGGGGGTCCGAAGAGACCCAGTACTTC
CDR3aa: CASSDWGRGSEETQYF

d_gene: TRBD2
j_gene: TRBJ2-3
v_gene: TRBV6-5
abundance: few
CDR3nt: TGTGCCAGCAGTTACCCCACTAGCGGGGGCACAGATACGCAGTATTTT
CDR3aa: CASSYPTSGGTDTQYF

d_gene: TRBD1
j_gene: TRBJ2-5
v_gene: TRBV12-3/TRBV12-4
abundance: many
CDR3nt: TGTGCCAGCAGTTTACGAACAGGGGGCGGGAAGACCCAGTACTTC
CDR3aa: CASSLRTGGGKTQYF

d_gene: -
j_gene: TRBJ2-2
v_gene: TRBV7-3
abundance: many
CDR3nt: TGTGCCAGCAGCTTAGTAGGGCGAACCGGGGAGCTGTTTTTT
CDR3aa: CASSLVGRTGELFF

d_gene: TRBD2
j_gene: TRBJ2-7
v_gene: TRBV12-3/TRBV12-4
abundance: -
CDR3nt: TGTGCCAGCAGTTCCGGGGGGATTGGGGCCTACGAGCAGTACTTC
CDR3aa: CASSSGGIGAYEQYF

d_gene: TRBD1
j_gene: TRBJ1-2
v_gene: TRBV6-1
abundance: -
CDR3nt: TGTGCCAGCCAACCCGGGACAGGGGTCGGCTACACCTTC
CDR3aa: CASQPGTGVGYTF

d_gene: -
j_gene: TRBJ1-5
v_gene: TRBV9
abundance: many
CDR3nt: TGTGCCAGCAGCGGGGGGGACGCCCCAATCCAGCCCCAGCATTTT
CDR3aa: CASSGGDAPIQPQHF

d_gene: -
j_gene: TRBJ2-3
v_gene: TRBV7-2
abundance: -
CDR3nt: TGTGCCAGCAGCTTAGTATACAGGTCCACAGATACGCAGTATTTT
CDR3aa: CASSLVYRSTDTQYF

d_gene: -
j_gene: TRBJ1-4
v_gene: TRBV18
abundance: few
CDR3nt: TGTGCCAGCTCGCCCTTCCGGGACGGATCAGAAAAACTGTTTTTT
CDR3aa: CASSPFRDGSEKLFF

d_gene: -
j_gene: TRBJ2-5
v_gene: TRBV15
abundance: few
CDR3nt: TGTGCCACCAGCAGAGTTGGCTTTTTAGAGACCCAGTACTTC
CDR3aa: CATSRVGFLETQYF

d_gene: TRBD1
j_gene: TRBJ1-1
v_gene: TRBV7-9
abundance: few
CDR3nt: TGTGCCAGCAGCACCCGACAGGGCAGCCAAGCTTTCTTT
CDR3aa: CASSTRQGSQAFF

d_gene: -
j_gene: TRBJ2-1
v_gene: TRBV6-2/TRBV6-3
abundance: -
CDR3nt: TGTGCCAGCAGTTCGCTAGGATCTTACAATGAGCAGTTCTTC
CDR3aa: CASSSLGSYNEQFF

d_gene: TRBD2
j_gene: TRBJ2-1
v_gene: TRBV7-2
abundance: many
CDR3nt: TGTGCCAGCAGCTTAGTGGGAGGGGTGGTTTCCTACAATGAGCAGTTCTTC
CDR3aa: CASSLVGGVVSYNEQFF

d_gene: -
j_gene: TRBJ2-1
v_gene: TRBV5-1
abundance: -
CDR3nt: TGCGCCAGCAGCTTGACCCCAGGGGCAGGCAAATACACCACACTATTCTTC
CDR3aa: CASSLTPGAGKYTTLFF

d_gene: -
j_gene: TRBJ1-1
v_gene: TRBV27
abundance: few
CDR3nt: TGTGCCAGCAGTGTGGCCGGAACTGAAGCTTTCTTT
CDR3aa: CASSVAGTEAFF

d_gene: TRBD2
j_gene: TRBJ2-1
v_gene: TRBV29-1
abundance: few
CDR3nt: TGCAGCGCCTCAGGGACTAGCGGAACGTATGAGCAGTTCTTC
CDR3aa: CSASGTSGTYEQFF

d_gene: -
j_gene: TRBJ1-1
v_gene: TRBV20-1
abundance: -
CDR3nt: TGCAGTGCTAAGAAGGGAACTGAAGCTTTCTTT
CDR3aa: CSAKKGTEAFF

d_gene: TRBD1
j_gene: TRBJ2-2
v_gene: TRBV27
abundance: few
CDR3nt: TGTGCCAGCAGTTTAAGCCAGGGGGCGAACACCGGGGAGCTGTTTTTT
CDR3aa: CASSLSQGANTGELFF

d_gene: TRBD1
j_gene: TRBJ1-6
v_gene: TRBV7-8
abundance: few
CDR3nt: TGTGCCAGCAGCTTGGGACAGGGGGTATCTCGGTCACCCCTCCACTTT
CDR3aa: CASSLGQGVSRSPLHF